This entry lists 30 T cell receptor beta chains sequenced from one sample in a study of blood T cell repertoires in COVID-19. Method: immunoSEQ multiplex PCR; TCRdb's copy keeps in-frame clones and lacks some. The sample includes about 120,000 clones, 75% to 80% of them seen just once. Sequencing was performed on peripheral blood. These receptors originate from a human donor in a cohort sampled during active COVID-19.

The chain couples TRBV27 to TRBJ2-7; 9 positions match TRBD1. The junction had 2 bases not matched to a gene; V was cut back by 3 bases and J by 5 bases. The CDR3 consists of 13 residues. Germline V CDR1 and CDR2: MNHEY, SMNVEV (reference sequence). The CDR3 sequence: CASSLGQGHEQYF. The CDR3 nucleotides are TGTGCCAGCAGTTTGGGACAGGGCCACGAGCAGTACTTC.

Note on this clone: This sample also contains other DNA sequences that code for the same CDR3. V gene TRBV6-5 combines with J gene TRBJ1-4; perhaps TRBD1 as D (5 bases). Germline V gene sequence: CDR1 MNHEY, CDR2 SVGAGI. Trimming stripped 0 bases from V and 0 bases from J, with 8 bases between. The CDR3 totals 16 residues. CDR3 nucleotide sequence: TGTGCCAGCAGTTACTCGATAGGGGCAACTAATGAAAAACTGTTTTTT. It encodes CASSYSIGATNEKLFF.

The chain employs TRBV11-1 and TRBJ2-7; 14 bases fit TRBD2. Per the germline V gene, CDR1 is SGHAT and CDR2 is FQDESV (reference sequence). This CDR3 has 16 residues. Losses at the gene ends were 5 bases for V and 5 bases for J; bases not matched to a gene: 8. This CDR3 reads CASSPGLAGVNHEQYF. The CDR3 DNA sequence: TGTGCCAGCAGCCCGGGACTAGCGGGAGTCAACCACGAGCAGTACTTC. The full variable domain, its missing parts supplied by reference TRBV11-1 and TRBJ2-7, is EAEVAQSPRYKITEKSQAVAFWCDPISGHATLYWYRQILGQGPELLVQFQDESVVDDSQLPKDRFSAERLKGVDSTLKIQPAELGDSAMYLCASSPGLAGVNHEQYFGPGTRLTVT.

The chain couples TRBV7-9 to TRBJ2-7; unclear D gene. The CDR3 length is 13 residues. The germline CDR1 and CDR2 sequences are SEHNR and FQNEAQ (reference sequence). Deletions cut 6 bases from V and 2 bases from J, with 11 bases between. The CDR3 spells CASSYSGAYEQYF. The CDR3 region has the DNA TGTGCCAGCAGTTACTCCGGAGCCTACGAGCAGTACTTC. Full variable domain (remainder filled in from reference TRBV7-9 and TRBJ2-7): DTGVSQNPRHKITKRGQNVTFRCDPISEHNRLYWYRQTLGQGPEFLTYFQNEAQLEKSRLLSDRFSAERPKGSFSTLEIQRTEQGDSAMYLCASSYSGAYEQYFGPGTRLTVT.

The gene calls are TRBV19 and TRBJ1-1; D possibly corresponds to TRBD1 (5 bases). Germline CDR1 reads LNHDA; CDR2 reads SQIVND (reference sequence). The V end was cut by 5 bases, the J end by 5 bases, with 18 bases between. This CDR3 has 15 amino acids. DNA for the CDR3: TGTGCCAGTAGTCGTCTGGGGGGGGAGAGGACTGAAGCTTTCTTT. This translates into CASSRLGGERTEAFF.

The J gene is TRBJ1-5, the V gene TRBV10-3, with D possibly being TRBD1 (6 bases). The length of the CDR3 is 14 residues. Germline assignment: CDR1 ENHRY and CDR2 SYGVKD. The V end was cut by 3 bases, the J end by 3 bases, with 9 bases between. The DNA for the CDR3 is TGTGCCATCAGTGAACAGGGCAACAATCAGCCCCAGCATTTT. Amino acids: CAISEQGNNQPQHF.

The chain uses TRBV27 and TRBJ2-7; a weak D match, TRBD1 (5 bases). This CDR3 is built from 15 residues. Trimming left V 0 bases short and J 3 bases short, with 12 bases between. CDR1 is MNHEY, CDR2 SMNVEV, per germline (reference sequence). The CDR3 spells CASSLSSTVLYEQYF. CDR3 DNA sequence: TGTGCCAGCAGTTTATCTTCGACAGTCCTCTACGAGCAGTACTTC.

The rearrangement uses TRBV28 and TRBJ1-4; D ambiguous. The length of the CDR3 is 14 residues. The ends were cut back, 7 bases at V and 5 bases at J, with 14 bases in the middle. From germline, CDR1 is MDHEN and CDR2 SYDVKM. The CDR3 DNA reads TGTGCCAGCAAGCTGGGGAGTTGGAATGAAAAACTGTTTTTT. It yields the protein CASKLGSWNEKLFF.

This chain joins TRBV7-2 and TRBJ1-6; 8 bases align to TRBD1. This CDR3 spans 16 amino acids. V shed 5 bases, J shed 6 bases, and the junction held 9 bases outside the gene matches. Germline V lookup: CDR1 SGHTA, CDR2 FQGNSA. In DNA form, the CDR3 reads TGTGCCAGCAGCCCCCTGGACAGGGCGATTAATTCACCCCTCCACTTT. This gives the protein CASSPLDRAINSPLHF.

The V call is TRBV19, the J call TRBJ2-5, with D possibly being TRBD1 (6 bases). Germline values: CDR1 LNHDA, CDR2 SQIVND (reference sequence). V lost 6 bases and J lost 5, with 19 bases in between. CDR3 size: 15 residues. CDR3 coding DNA: TGTGCCAGTAGCCTTTGGGGGCAGGGTCCCGAGACCCAGTACTTC. It translates to CASSLWGQGPETQYF.

The chain carries TRBV7-9 and TRBJ2-2; 9 nucleotides match TRBD1. This CDR3 region has 15 residues. The V gene end was trimmed by 1 base and the J gene end by 7 bases; junction bases not matched to a gene: 4. CDR1 is SEHNR, CDR2 FQNEAQ, per germline (reference sequence). CDR3 coding DNA: TGTGCCAGCAGCTTAGGGACAGGGGTCGGCGGGGAGCTGTTTTTT. Translating gives CASSLGTGVGGELFF.

CDR3 in DNA: TGCGCCAGCAGCCAAGGGGCAGGGTTGAATTCACCCCTCCACTTT. Translation gives CASSQGAGLNSPLHF. The V and J genes are TRBV4-1 and TRBJ1-6, with a possible D match to TRBD1 (5 bases). Trimming left V 1 base short and J 7 bases short, with 11 bases between. The CDR3 totals 15 residues. CDR1 MGHRA and CDR2 YSYEKL come from the germline V gene.

The chain couples TRBV5-6 to TRBJ2-7, with 7 nucleotides matching TRBD2. The CDR3 length is 15 residues. Germline V gene lookup returns CDR1 SGHDT and CDR2 YYEEEE. V lost 0 bases, J lost 5 bases, and 8 bases stayed unmatched. CDR3 nucleotide sequence: TGTGCCAGCAGCTTGGCTAGCGGCGGGGGAGACGAGCAGTACTTC. Its protein product is CASSLASGGGDEQYF.

This chain joins TRBV6-6 and TRBJ2-7, with 7 bases identical to TRBD2. This CDR3 is built from 14 residues. The V segment lost 7 bases and the J segment 3 bases; nucleotides outside the gene matches: 9. Germline CDR1 is MNHNY and CDR2 is SVGAGI (reference sequence). CDR3 DNA sequence: TGTGCCAGCACCCACCCGGGGAGGGACTACGAGCAGTACTTC. Amino acids: CASTHPGRDYEQYF.

The chain recombines TRBV30 with TRBJ2-7; 11 nucleotides align to TRBD2. The V gene end was trimmed by 4 bases and the J gene end by 8 bases; junction bases not matched to a gene: 13. CDR1 and CDR2 from the germline V gene are GTSNPN and SVGIG (reference sequence). The CDR3 has 15 residues. This CDR3 reads CAWTTRLAGIVKQYF. CDR3 coding DNA: TGTGCCTGGACCACGAGACTAGCGGGAATTGTGAAGCAGTACTTC.

The chain uses TRBV30 and TRBJ2-1, with 8 bases fitting TRBD2. The ends lost 2 bases at V and 4 bases at J; junction bases unmatched: 10. The CDR3 sequence is 16 residues long. Germline CDR1 GTSNPN, CDR2 SVGIG (reference sequence). CDR3 amino acids: CAWSPRDGGGYNEQFF. The CDR3 coding sequence is TGTGCCTGGAGTCCTCGGGACGGGGGGGGTTACAATGAGCAGTTCTTC.

The J gene is TRBJ1-5, the V gene TRBV6-6; perhaps TRBD1 as D (6 bases). The ends were cut back, 6 bases at V and 1 base at J, with 13 bases in the middle. Germline V gene lookup returns CDR1 MNHNY and CDR2 SVGAGI (reference sequence). This CDR3 has 15 amino acids. CDR3 DNA: TGTGCCAGCAGCATCAGGGGCGAGAGCAATCAGCCCCAGCATTTT. This encodes CASSIRGESNQPQHF.

The CDR3 bases are TGTGCCAGCAGTTTAGGCCCATACTACGAGCAGTACTTC. It codes for CASSLGPYYEQYF. The chain combines TRBV27 with TRBJ2-7; D gene unclear. This CDR3 contains 13 residues. V was trimmed by 2 bases and J by 3 bases, leaving 8 bases between them. Germline V CDR1 and CDR2: MNHEY, SMNVEV (reference sequence).

The V gene is TRBV6-4, the J gene TRBJ2-5, with a weak D call TRBD1 (6 bases). V was clipped by 10 bases and J by 4 bases, with 19 bases between them. CDR3 length equals 14 residues. The germline CDR1 and CDR2 sequences are MRHNA and SNTAGT. CDR3 nucleotides: TGTGCCAACACAGGGAAGGGGGTTGGAGAGACCCAGTACTTC. Protein product: CANTGKGVGETQYF.

The chain couples TRBV18 to TRBJ1-4; 8 nucleotides align to TRBD1. Germline CDR1 reads KGHSH; CDR2 reads LQKENI. V trimming: 4 bases; J trimming: 10 bases; junction bases outside the gene matches: 5. The CDR3 consists of 13 residues. The DNA of the CDR3 is TGTGCCAGCTCACGAGGACAGGGAGGAAAACTGTTTTTT. It encodes CASSRGQGGKLFF.

V usage is TRBV4-2 and J usage is TRBJ1-4, with 8 bases identical to TRBD1. Germline-derived CDR1 and CDR2 are LGHNA and YNFKEQ. The ends lost 2 bases at V and 3 bases at J; junction bases unmatched: 5. CDR3 length: 16 amino acids. The DNA of the CDR3 is TGTGCCAGCAGCCAATTTACAGGGGGGGCTAATGAAAAACTGTTTTTT. It is translated as CASSQFTGGANEKLFF.

This clone was observed a few times. The identical CDR3 is also encoded by other nucleotide sequences in the sample. The genes are TRBV3-1 (or the pseudogene TRBV3-2) and TRBJ2-7, with D unresolved. This CDR3 comprises 12 residues. Per germline, CDR1 LGHDT and CDR2 YNNKEL (reference sequence). V lost 1 base to trimming and J lost 2 bases, with 3 bases between them. The CDR3 region is CASSQATYEQYF. CDR3 nucleotide sequence: TGTGCCAGCAGCCAAGCCACCTACGAGCAGTACTTC.

The chain couples TRBV29-1 to TRBJ1-6, with a possible D match to TRBD1 (5 bases). The V end was cut by 6 bases, the J end by 8 bases, with 17 bases between. The CDR3 is 14 amino acids. The germline V gene encodes CDR1 SQVTM and CDR2 ANQGSEA. The CDR3 spells CSVTAGGNDSPLHF. DNA for the CDR3: TGCAGCGTCACCGCGGGGGGGAACGATTCACCCCTCCACTTT.

The chain recombines TRBV19 with TRBJ1-6; TRBD1 matches 10 bases. CDR1 and CDR2 (germline): LNHDA, SQIVND (reference sequence). The CDR3 contains 15 residues. The trim removed 7 bases at V and 7 bases at J, leaving 7 bases unmatched. The CDR3 region has the DNA TGTGCCAGTACTCTGACAGGGGGCTCGAATTCACCCCTCCACTTT. This translates into CASTLTGGSNSPLHF.

The rearrangement uses TRBV18 and TRBJ1-1; D not resolved. Germline CDR1 and CDR2: KGHSH and LQKENI. This CDR3 has 15 amino acids. With 2 bases removed from V and 0 bases from J, the gap between germline ends came to 10 bases. CDR3 protein: CASSPGLDMNTEAFF. The CDR3 bases are TGTGCCAGCTCACCAGGTCTTGACATGAACACTGAAGCTTTCTTT.

This chain uses TRBV5-4 with TRBJ2-1, with D possibly TRBD2 on 6 matching bases. Trimming cost V 6 bases and J 0 bases, with 19 bases left between them. This CDR3 comprises 17 residues. From germline, CDR1 is SGHNT and CDR2 YYREEE (reference sequence). CDR3 bases: TGTGCCAGCACCCTGGGGCGGGGTGGCCACTCCTACAATGAGCAGTTCTTC. Translation: CASTLGRGGHSYNEQFF.

The chain is built from TRBV7-8 and TRBJ1-5; 7 nucleotides line up with TRBD1. V lost 5 bases to trimming and J lost 6 bases; unmatched junction nucleotides: 4. The CDR3 is made up of 13 amino acids. Germline lookup yields CDR1 SGHVS and CDR2 FQNEAQ. The CDR3, as DNA: TGTGCCAGCAGCCCACAGGGGTTTCAGCCCCAGCATTTT. Its translation: CASSPQGFQPQHF.

This clone was seen a handful of times. J is TRBJ2-3 and V is TRBV6-2 or TRBV6-3; D is uncertain. CDR3 length: 15 residues. The V end lost 2 bases, the J end lost 3 bases, and 12 bases lay between the germline ends. The germline CDR1 and CDR2 sequences are MNHEY and SVGEGT. This CDR3 is CASSYEAKATDTQYF. In DNA form, the CDR3 reads TGTGCCAGCAGTTACGAGGCCAAGGCTACAGATACGCAGTATTTT.

V and J are TRBV7-2 and TRBJ1-1; the D gene is possibly TRBD1 (5 bases). Germline assignment: CDR1 SGHTA and CDR2 FQGNSA. The ends were cut back, 1 base at V and 7 bases at J, with 10 bases in the middle. The CDR3 extends over 13 amino acids. CDR3 sequence (DNA): TGTGCCAGCAGCTTAGTCCCGGGGGGTGAAGCTTTCTTT. It codes for CASSLVPGGEAFF.

This clone has only a few counts. The rearrangement joins TRBV19 to TRBJ2-7; D is perhaps TRBD2 (5 bases). The CDR3 sequence is 14 residues long. Germline V gives CDR1 LNHDA, CDR2 SQIVND (reference sequence). V lost 4 bases and J lost 7, with 17 bases in between. CDR3 protein: CASSTNVGSGEQYF. In nucleotides, the CDR3 is TGTGCCAGTAGTACTAATGTTGGTTCGGGGGAGCAGTACTTC.